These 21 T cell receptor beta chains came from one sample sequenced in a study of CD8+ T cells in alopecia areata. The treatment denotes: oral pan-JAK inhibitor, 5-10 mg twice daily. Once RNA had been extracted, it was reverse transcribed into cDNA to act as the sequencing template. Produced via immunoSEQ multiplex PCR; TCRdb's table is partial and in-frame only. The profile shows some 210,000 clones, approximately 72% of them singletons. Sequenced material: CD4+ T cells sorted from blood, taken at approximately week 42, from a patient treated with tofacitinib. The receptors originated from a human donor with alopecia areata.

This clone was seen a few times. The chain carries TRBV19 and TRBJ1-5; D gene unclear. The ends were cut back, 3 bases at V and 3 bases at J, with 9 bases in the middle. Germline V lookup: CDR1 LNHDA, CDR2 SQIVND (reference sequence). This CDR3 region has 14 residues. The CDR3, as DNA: TGTGCCAGTAGTATTTATGGTTTCAATCAGCCCCAGCATTTT. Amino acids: CASSIYGFNQPQHF.

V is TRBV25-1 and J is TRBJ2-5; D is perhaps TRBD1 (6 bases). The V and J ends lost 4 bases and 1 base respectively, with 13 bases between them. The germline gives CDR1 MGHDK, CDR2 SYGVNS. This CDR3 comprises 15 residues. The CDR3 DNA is TGTGCCAGCAGTGGACTTAGGACAGCCCAAGAGACCCAGTACTTC. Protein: CASSGLRTAQETQYF.

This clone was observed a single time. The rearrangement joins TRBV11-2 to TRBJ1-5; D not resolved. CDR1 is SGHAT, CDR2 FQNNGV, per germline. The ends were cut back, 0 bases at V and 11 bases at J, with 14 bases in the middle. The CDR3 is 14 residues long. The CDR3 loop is CASSLEGGYGTQHF. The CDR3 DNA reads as TGTGCCAGCAGCTTAGAGGGCGGGTATGGTACCCAGCATTTT.

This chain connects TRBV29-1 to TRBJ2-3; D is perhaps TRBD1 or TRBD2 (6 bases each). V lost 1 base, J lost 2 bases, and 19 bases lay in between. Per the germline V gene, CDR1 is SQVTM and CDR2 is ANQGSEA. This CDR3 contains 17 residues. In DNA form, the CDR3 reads TGCAGCGTTGAAGTGACGGGGGCGCGGGGCCCCACAGATACGCAGTATTTT. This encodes CSVEVTGARGPTDTQYF.

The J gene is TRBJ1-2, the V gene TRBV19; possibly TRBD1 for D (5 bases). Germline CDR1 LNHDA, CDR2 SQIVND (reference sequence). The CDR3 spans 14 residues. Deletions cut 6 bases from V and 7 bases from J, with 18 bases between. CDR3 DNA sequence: TGTGCCAGTAGCCTCGGGGGAGAATATGGTGGCTACACCTTC. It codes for CASSLGGEYGGYTF. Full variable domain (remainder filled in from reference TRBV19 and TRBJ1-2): DGGITQSPKYLFRKEGQNVTLSCEQNLNHDAMYWYRQDPGQGLRLIYYSQIVNDFQKGDIAEGYSVSREKKESFPLTVTSAQKNPTAFYLCASSLGGEYGGYTFGSGTRLTVV.

In DNA, the CDR3 is TGCAGCGTTGATTGGGGGGTGAACACTGAAGCTTTCTTT. Amino acid sequence: CSVDWGVNTEAFF. The chain carries TRBV29-1 and TRBJ1-1, with D possibly TRBD1 on 5 matching bases. V lost 3 bases and J lost 0, with 8 bases in between. This CDR3 comprises 13 residues. Germline CDR1 is SQVTM and CDR2 is ANQGSEA.

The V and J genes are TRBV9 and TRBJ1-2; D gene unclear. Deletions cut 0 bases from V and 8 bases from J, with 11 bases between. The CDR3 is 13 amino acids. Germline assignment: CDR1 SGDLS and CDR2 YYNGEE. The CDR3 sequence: CASSVDPTEGYTF. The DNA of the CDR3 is TGTGCCAGCAGCGTAGACCCCACCGAGGGCTACACCTTC.

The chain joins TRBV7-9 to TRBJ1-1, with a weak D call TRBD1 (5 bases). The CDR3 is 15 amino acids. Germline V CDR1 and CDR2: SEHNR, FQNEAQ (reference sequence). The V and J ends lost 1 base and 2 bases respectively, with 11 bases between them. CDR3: CASSLVGVRNTEAFF. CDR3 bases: TGTGCCAGCAGCTTAGTAGGGGTTCGCAACACTGAAGCTTTCTTT.

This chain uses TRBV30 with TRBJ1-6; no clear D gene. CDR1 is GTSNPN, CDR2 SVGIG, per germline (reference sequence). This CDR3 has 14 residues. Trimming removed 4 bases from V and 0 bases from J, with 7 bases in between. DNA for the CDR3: TGTGCCTGGAAGGAGGACTCCTATAATTCACCCCTCCACTTT. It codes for CAWKEDSYNSPLHF.

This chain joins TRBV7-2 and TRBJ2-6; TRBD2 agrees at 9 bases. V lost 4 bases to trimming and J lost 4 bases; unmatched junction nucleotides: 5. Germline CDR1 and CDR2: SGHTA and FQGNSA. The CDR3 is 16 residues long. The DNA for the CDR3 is TGTGCCAGCAGCTCTAGGGGACTAGCCGGGGCCAACGTCCTGACTTTC. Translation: CASSSRGLAGANVLTF. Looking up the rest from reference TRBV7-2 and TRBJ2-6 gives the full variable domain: GAGVSQSPSNKVTEKGKDVELRCDPISGHTALYWYRQSLGQGLEFLIYFQGNSAPDKSGLPSDRFSAERTGGSVSTLTIQRTQQEDSAVYLCASSSRGLAGANVLTFGAGSRLTVL.

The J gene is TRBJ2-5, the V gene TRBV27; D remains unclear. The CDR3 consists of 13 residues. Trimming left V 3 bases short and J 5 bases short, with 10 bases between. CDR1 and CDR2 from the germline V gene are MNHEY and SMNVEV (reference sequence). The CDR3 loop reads CASSFRRLETQYF. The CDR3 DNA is TGTGCCAGCAGTTTTCGGCGACTGGAGACCCAGTACTTC.

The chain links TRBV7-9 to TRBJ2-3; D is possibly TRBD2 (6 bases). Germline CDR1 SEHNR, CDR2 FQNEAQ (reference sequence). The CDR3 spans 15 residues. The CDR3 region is CALTDSRGNPDTQYF. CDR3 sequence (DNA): TGTGCTCTTACTGACAGCCGCGGGAACCCAGATACGCAGTATTTT.

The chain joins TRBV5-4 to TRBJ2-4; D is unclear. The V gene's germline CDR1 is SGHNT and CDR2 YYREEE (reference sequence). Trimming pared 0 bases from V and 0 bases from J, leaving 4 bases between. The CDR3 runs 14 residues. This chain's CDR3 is CASSLAVAKNIQYF. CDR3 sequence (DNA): TGTGCCAGCAGCTTGGCTGTAGCCAAAAACATTCAGTACTTC.

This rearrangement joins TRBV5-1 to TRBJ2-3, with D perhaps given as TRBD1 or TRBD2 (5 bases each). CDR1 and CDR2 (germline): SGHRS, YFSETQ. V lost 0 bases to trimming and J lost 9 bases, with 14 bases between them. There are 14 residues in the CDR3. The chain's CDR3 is CASSLGQGRETQYF. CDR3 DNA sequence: TGCGCCAGCAGCTTGGGGCAGGGAAGGGAGACGCAGTATTTT. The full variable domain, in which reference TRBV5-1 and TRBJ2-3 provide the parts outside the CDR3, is KAGVTQTPRYLIKTRGQQVTLSCSPISGHRSVSWYQQTPGQGLQFLFEYFSETQRNKGNFPGRFSGRQFSNSRSEMNVSTLELGDSALYLCASSLGQGRETQYFGPGTRLTVL.

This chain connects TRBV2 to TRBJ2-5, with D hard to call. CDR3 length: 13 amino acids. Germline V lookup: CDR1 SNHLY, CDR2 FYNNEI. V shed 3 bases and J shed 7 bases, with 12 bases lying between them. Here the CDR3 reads CASSDLPLGTQYF. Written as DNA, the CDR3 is TGTGCCAGCAGTGACCTCCCACTCGGGACCCAGTACTTC.

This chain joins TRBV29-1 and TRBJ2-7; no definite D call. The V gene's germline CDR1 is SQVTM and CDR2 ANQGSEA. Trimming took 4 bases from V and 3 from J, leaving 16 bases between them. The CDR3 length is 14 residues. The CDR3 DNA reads TGCAGCGTTGGTCGGGCCAGGCCATTCTACGAGCAGTACTTC. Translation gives CSVGRARPFYEQYF.

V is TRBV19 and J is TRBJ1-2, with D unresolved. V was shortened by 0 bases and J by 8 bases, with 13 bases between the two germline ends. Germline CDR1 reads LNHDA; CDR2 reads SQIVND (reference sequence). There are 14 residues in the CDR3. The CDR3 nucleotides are TGTGCCAGTAGTATAGATCCTTCCGGCGGGGGCTACACCTTC. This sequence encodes CASSIDPSGGGYTF.

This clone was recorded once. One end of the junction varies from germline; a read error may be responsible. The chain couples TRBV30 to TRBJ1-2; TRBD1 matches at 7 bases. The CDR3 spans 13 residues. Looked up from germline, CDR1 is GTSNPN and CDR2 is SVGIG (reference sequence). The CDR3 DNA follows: TGTGCCCGGAGTGTACGCCAGGGGGATGGCTACACCTTC. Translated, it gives CARSVRQGDGYTF. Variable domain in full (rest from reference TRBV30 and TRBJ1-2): SQTIHQWPATLVQPVGSPLSLECTVEGTSNPNLYWYRQAAGRGLQLLFYSVGIGQISSEVPQNLSASRPQDRQFILSSKKLLLSDSGFYLCARSVRQGDGYTFGSGTRLTVV.

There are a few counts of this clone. The CDR3 nucleotides read TGCAGCGCTTCAGGGGGGGTCTATGGCTACACCTTC. It codes for CSASGGVYGYTF. The V gene is TRBV29-1, the J gene TRBJ1-2; TRBD1 matches at 7 bases. The CDR3 totals 12 residues. V was pared by 7 bases and J by 4 bases, with 6 bases of the junction left unmatched. CDR1 and CDR2 from the germline V gene are SQVTM and ANQGSEA.

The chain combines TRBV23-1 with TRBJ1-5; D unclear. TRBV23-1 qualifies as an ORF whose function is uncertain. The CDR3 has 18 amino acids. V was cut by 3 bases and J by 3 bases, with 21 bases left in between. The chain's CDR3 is CASSHPTREREINQPQHF. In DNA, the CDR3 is TGCGCCAGCAGTCACCCAACCCGGGAGCGTGAGATCAATCAGCCCCAGCATTTT.

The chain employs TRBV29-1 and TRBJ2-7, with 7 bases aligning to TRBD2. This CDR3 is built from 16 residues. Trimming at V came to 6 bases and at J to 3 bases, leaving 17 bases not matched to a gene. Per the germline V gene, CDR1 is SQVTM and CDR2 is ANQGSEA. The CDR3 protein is CSVARGSHKTDYEQYF. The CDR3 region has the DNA TGCAGCGTCGCGCGCGGGAGCCACAAGACCGACTACGAGCAGTACTTC.